This TCR beta chain was profiled in a study of identical twins. After template switching added a universal primer site, the resulting cDNA carried unique molecular identifiers. TCRdb fed the 5' RACE reads into MiXCR, producing one record per CDR3 protein. The profile covers some 730,000 distinct CDR3 sequences, with 18% appearing a single time and 13% taken by the ten largest. Germline values: CDR1 DFQATT, CDR2 SNEGSKA (reference sequence). The CDR3 runs to 19 residues. The junction had 22 bases not matched to a gene; V was cut back by 3 bases and J by 5 bases. In its sample, this clonotype was seen a few times. This same sample was also taken into another study, of T cells expressing NK-cell markers.

The J gene is TRBJ2-5, the V gene TRBV20-1; TRBD2 matches 9 bases. This clonotype was obtained from a woman in her late teens or twenties in good health. The sequenced sample was PBMCs. The CDR3, as DNA: TGCAGTGCTAGCGCCCCCACTAGCGGGCACTTTGGACGGGGGGAGACCCAGTACTTC. This gives the protein CSASAPTSGHFGRGETQYF.